This T cell receptor beta chain was documented in a study of T cell changes during pregnancy in multiple sclerosis. Per germline, CDR1 LNHDA and CDR2 SQIVND (reference sequence). The CDR3 loop spans 14 amino acids. The V gene lost 3 bases and the J gene lost 5 bases, with 12 bases spanning the gap. The data were produced by immunoSEQ multiplex PCR, yet TCRdb's version contains in-frame clones alone and is incomplete. The table includes roughly 48,000 clones, approximately 92% detected once. The V call is TRBV19, the J call TRBJ2-3; D might be TRBD1 (6 bases). The sequence was obtained from a female donor in good health, enrolled as a control in a pregnancy study. The sequenced sample was CD4+ T cells from peripheral blood mononuclear cells, obtained in the second trimester of pregnancy. The CDR3 sequence: CASSIGRGGDTQYF. In DNA, the CDR3 is TGTGCCAGTAGTATTGGCAGGGGTGGAGATACGCAGTATTTT. The complete variable domain, with remaining parts taken from reference TRBV19 and TRBJ2-3, reads DGGITQSPKYLFRKEGQNVTLSCEQNLNHDAMYWYRQDPGQGLRLIYYSQIVNDFQKGDIAEGYSVSREKKESFPLTVTSAQKNPTAFYLCASSIGRGGDTQYFGPGTRLTVL.